This T cell receptor (beta chain) was sequenced for a study of cytomegalovirus exposure and HLA in healthy donors. Findings and limits, study-wide: In a later analysis, V- and J-gene trimming of beta chains associated with a DCLRE1C missense variant, replicated independently. Presence/absence analyses assumed roughly uniform sequencing depth across donors. A few V segments could not be told apart, such as TRBV6-2 and TRBV6-3, and were left out. Using a false discovery rate of 0.05, a later analysis showed that 15,000 to 20,000 TCR beta sequences were associated with HLA alleles.

As concerns this clone: Its antigen is undetermined.

The CDR3 consists of 17 residues. Germline values: CDR1 MDHEN, CDR2 SYDVKM. V shed 4 bases and J shed 0 bases, with 16 bases lying between them. Vbeta (60) and Jbeta (13) primers were used in the PCR. Data came from immunoSEQ multiplex PCR; TCRdb stores just in-frame clones and leaves some out. The sample has approximately 180,000 clones, over 60% seen once. The TCR was taken from a woman between 40 and 55 years old in good health and CMV-seronegative. The V gene is TRBV28, the J gene TRBJ1-3; a weak D match, TRBD1 (5 bases). The sample comprised PBMCs. The CDR3 sequence is CASSSGLGGTSGNTIYF. CDR3 nucleotide sequence: TGTGCCAGCAGTTCGGGCTTGGGAGGGACCTCTGGAAACACCATATATTTT.